Listed below are T cell receptor beta chains from one sample, sequenced in a study of radiation and T cells in renal cell carcinoma. Clones were sequenced by immunoSEQ multiplex PCR, and TCRdb holds only the in-frame ones, with some missing. Of 130,000 or so clones in the sample, approximately 87% were seen once. Sequencing used blood, obtained from a patient whose treatment included radiotherapy and nephrectomy. The receptors derive from a woman aged 45-59 years with renal cell carcinoma. The CDR3 runs from the conserved cysteine through the conserved F or W. A D gene is named only where the DNA matches it firmly. Where a row states a size, it is once, few, many or the class of an expanded clone; other rows omit it.

V gene	clone size	D gene	J gene	CDR3 DNA	CDR3 protein
TRBV5-1	-	-	TRBJ2-3	TGCGCCAGCAGCTCGGGCGCGGGCAGCCCAGATACGCAGTATTTT	CASSSGAGSPDTQYF
TRBV30	-	-	TRBJ1-5	TGTGCCTGGAGTGGATTGGCAGACAATCAGCCCCAGCATTTT	CAWSGLADNQPQHF
TRBV10-1	-	-	TRBJ1-4	TGCGCCAGCGGGACGGATCCTGAAAAACTGTTTTTT	CASGTDPEKLFF
TRBV9	-	-	TRBJ2-5	TGTGCCAGCAGCGTAGCATCTAGCCAAGAGACCCAGTACTTC	CASSVASSQETQYF
TRBV27	-	TRBD1	TRBJ1-2	TGTGCCAGCAGTCAGGGGGAGGGGCGCGGCGGGAATGGCTACACCTTC	CASSQGEGRGGNGYTF
TRBV7-2	-	TRBD1	TRBJ1-2	TGTGCCAGCAGCTTCGGACAGGGGGCCGGCTACACCTTC	CASSFGQGAGYTF
TRBV7-2	-	-	TRBJ2-3	TGTGCCAGCAGCTTAGTGGCCCTAGGGGCAGATACGCAGTATTTT	CASSLVALGADTQYF
TRBV7-8	-	-	TRBJ2-7	TGTGCCAGCAGCGGGATGAGGGTCCCCTACGAGCAGTACTTC	CASSGMRVPYEQYF
TRBV4-3	-	-	TRBJ2-7	TGCGCCAGCAGCCAAGAGATGAACTTCCAGAGCTCCTACGAGCAGTACTTC	CASSQEMNFQSSYEQYF
TRBV4-1	-	-	TRBJ2-1	TGCGCCAGCAGCCAAGTAATGGGAGACTACAATGAGCAGTTCTTC	CASSQVMGDYNEQFF
TRBV6-5	-	TRBD2	TRBJ2-7	TGTGCCAGCAGGCGGGGGGACGAGCAGTACTTC	CASRRGDEQYF
TRBV9	-	-	TRBJ1-5	TGTGCCAGCAGCGTTGACTGGAATCAGCCCCAGCATTTT	CASSVDWNQPQHF
TRBV10-3	-	TRBD1	TRBJ2-5	TGTGCCATCAGTGGACAGGGCCAAGAGACCCAGTACTTC	CAISGQGQETQYF
TRBV29-1	few	TRBD1	TRBJ2-6	TGCAGCGTTGAGGGGACAGGGGTTTCTGGGGCCAACGTCCTGACTTTC	CSVEGTGVSGANVLTF
TRBV6-6	-	-	TRBJ2-5	TGTGCCAGCAGCCCGCCCGGGACGGTGGAGACCCAGTACTTC	CASSPPGTVETQYF
TRBV7-8	-	-	TRBJ1-5	TGTGCCAGCAGCGCCCACTACAGAAGGAATAGCAATCAGCCCCAGCATTTT	CASSAHYRRNSNQPQHF
TRBV10-1	few	TRBD1	TRBJ1-2	TGCGCCAGCAGTGGACAGGGCTCCTATGGCTACACCTTC	CASSGQGSYGYTF
TRBV7-9	-	TRBD2	TRBJ2-1	TGTGCCAGCAGCTTTCAACTAGCGGGAGACGATGAGCAGTTCTTC	CASSFQLAGDDEQFF
TRBV7-8	-	TRBD1	TRBJ2-6	TGTGCCAGCAGCCCACGAGGGGGCGCGTCTGGGGCCAACGTCCTGACTTTC	CASSPRGGASGANVLTF
TRBV6-5	-	TRBD1	TRBJ2-7	TGTGCCAGCAGACCCGGGACAGTCTACGAGCAGTACTTC	CASRPGTVYEQYF
TRBV18	few	TRBD1	TRBJ1-2	TGTGCCAGCTCACTACGGGACAGGGAGCTTGTTATTGGGGGCTACACCTTC	CASSLRDRELVIGGYTF
TRBV9	-	-	TRBJ1-6	TGTGCCAGCAGCGGGTTCGGGGGGCGAATAGGGCCGGATTCACCCCTCCACTTT	CASSGFGGRIGPDSPLHF
TRBV10-3	once	TRBD1	TRBJ2-6	TGTGCCATCAGGGGGGACAGGTACGACTCTGGGGCCAACGTCCTGACTTTC	CAIRGDRYDSGANVLTF
TRBV4-2	few	-	TRBJ2-3	TGTGCCAGCAACCGGGAGCGGACAGATACGCAGTATTTT	CASNRERTDTQYF
TRBV6-6	-	TRBD1	TRBJ2-2	TGTGCCAGCAGTCGGACAGGGGGCAGTTCCGGGGAGCTGTTTTTT	CASSRTGGSSGELFF
TRBV7-2	-	TRBD2	TRBJ2-7	TGTGCCAGCAGCGCGGGAGGGAGGATTCCAGGCGAGCAGTACTTC	CASSAGGRIPGEQYF
TRBV27	-	-	TRBJ2-2	TGTGCCAGCAGTTTCATCTCCGGGGAGCTGTTTTTT	CASSFISGELFF